This T cell receptor beta chain stems from a study of T cell responses to AZD1222 COVID-19 vaccine. Notes on the study in general: Two AZD1222 doses significantly raised spike-specific TCR breadth and depth over controls. Spike-wide vaccine-associated CD4 TCRs dominated at 160-218 and 743-854.

Note on this clone: Its antigen is as yet unknown.

With V trimmed by 1 base and J by 0 bases, 6 bases remained unmatched. The CDR3 covers 17 residues. Germline CDR1 is SGHRS and CDR2 is YFSETQ. Profiling relied on immunoSEQ multiplex PCR, and the TCRdb table lists in-frame clones only, not all of them. The data hold about 130,000 clones, with 80% to 90% observed a single time. The chain is built from TRBV5-1 and TRBJ2-1; 8 bases are a match to TRBD1. The source material was peripheral blood, sampled on day 0 of AZD1222 vaccination. This receptor was obtained from an adult in good health. The CDR3 coding sequence is TGCGCCAGCAGCTTGCCCGGACAGGGTACCTCCTACAATGAGCAGTTCTTC. As protein: CASSLPGQGTSYNEQFF. The full variable domain, its missing parts supplied by reference TRBV5-1 and TRBJ2-1, is KAGVTQTPRYLIKTRGQQVTLSCSPISGHRSVSWYQQTPGQGLQFLFEYFSETQRNKGNFPGRFSGRQFSNSRSEMNVSTLELGDSALYLCASSLPGQGTSYNEQFFGPGTRLTVL.